What follows are 5 T cell receptor beta chains derived from one specimen sequenced in a study of sequential checkpoint blockade in melanoma. Treatment meaning: randomized to nivolumab then ipilimumab (arm A) or the reverse (arm B). Repertoires were generated with immunoSEQ multiplex PCR, while TCRdb's copy carries only in-frame clones and drops some. Altogether over 10,000 clones are present, 65% to 75% being singletons, with the ten largest covering roughly 25%. The sequenced sample was CD8+ T cells sorted from blood (inferred from file names), obtained from a patient given nivolumab and ipilimumab in sequence. These TCRs come from a human donor with melanoma.

V and J are TRBV10-3 and TRBJ2-1; 8 bases are shared with TRBD1. The germline gives CDR1 ENHRY, CDR2 SYGVKD. The CDR3 covers 16 residues. V dropped 0 bases and J dropped 2; count of bases not matched to a gene: 3. The CDR3 here is CAISESGRGPYNEQFF. The CDR3 DNA sequence: TGTGCCATCAGTGAGTCAGGCAGGGGGCCCTACAATGAGCAGTTCTTC.

This rearrangement joins TRBV6-1 to TRBJ1-1; TRBD1 aligns across 7 bases. The CDR3 covers 14 residues. The V gene's germline CDR1 is MNHNS and CDR2 SASEGT. Trimming removed 8 bases from V and 6 bases from J; junction bases left unmatched: 12. The CDR3 loop is CASGTQGGRAEAFF. CDR3 DNA sequence: TGTGCCAGCGGTACGCAGGGGGGCAGGGCTGAAGCTTTCTTT.

The sample holds one count of this clone. The gene calls are TRBV5-1 and TRBJ2-1; no reliable D call. CDR3 length: 16 residues. Trimming cost V 5 bases and J 9 bases, with 24 bases left between them. CDR1 SGHRS and CDR2 YFSETQ come from the germline V gene. The CDR3 region is CASRANQVGLAGEQFF. Written as DNA, the CDR3 is TGCGCCAGCAGGGCGAACCAGGTGGGCCTTGCCGGTGAGCAGTTCTTC.

The CDR3 reads CASSLGPGDTEAFF. CDR3 DNA sequence: TGTGCCAGCAGCTTAGGACCGGGTGACACTGAAGCTTTCTTT. The chain carries TRBV7-2 and TRBJ1-1; D is ambiguous. This CDR3 has 14 residues. Germline CDR1 reads SGHTA; CDR2 reads FQGNSA. V lost 1 base to trimming and J lost 3 bases, with 9 bases between them.

The chain carries TRBV19 and TRBJ2-1, with 10 nucleotides matching TRBD2. The CDR3 totals 16 residues. The trim removed 7 bases at V and 5 bases at J, leaving 11 bases unmatched. Germline V gene data show CDR1 as LNHDA and CDR2 as SQIVND (reference sequence). CDR3 in amino acids: CASTQGLAGAHNEQFF. CDR3 in DNA: TGTGCCAGTACCCAAGGGCTAGCGGGGGCCCACAATGAGCAGTTCTTC.